This T cell receptor (beta chain) is drawn from a study of blood T cell repertoires in COVID-19 (dated by TCRdb to the early 2020s). Regarding the study in general: The collaborator samples originated in the United States, Italy and Spain and spanned the acute and convalescent phases of COVID-19. Where HLA class I and class II types were available, the types were taken from metadata supplied by the sample provider, not from assay-based typing. The prospective study material was composed of cDNA or gDNA derived from T cells, B-cell-depleted T cells, or PBMCs. Deeply sampled blood TCRbeta repertoires from subjects exposed to, actively infected with, or recovered from COVID-19 were included in the dataset. Samples came from the ongoing ImmuneRACE study (first 160 participants) plus 1,254 subjects from 6 global collaborators. A de-identified subject ID, COVID-19 status, age in years and sex were almost always included in the sample metadata. The repertoires were released in a freely available public database meant as a resource for research on the immune response to SARS-CoV-2. Overall results and qualifications from the work: How much clinical and demographic metadata was included differed by source and by participant, and the metadata was provided uncurated.

TCRbeta CDR3 regions were amplified from genomic DNA using the immunoSEQ Assay, a bias-controlled multiplex PCR. From the authors' description of their analysis: The number of nucleated cells in each sample was estimated from the amplification of reference gene primers within the assay. To quantify the absolute abundance of each unique TCRbeta CDR3 rearrangement, sequence reads were collapsed and filtered. Productive Simpson clonality was computed per sample as the square root of Simpson's diversity index over productive rearrangements. What TCRdb holds here is the immuneACCESS table cut down to in-frame rearrangements. Part of the clones is not present; checked against another copy, under half of the missing clones reflect an unresolved V gene, and the others are unexplained. V and J calls and clone size are those listed in that table; D and trimming were worked out from the DNA. The sample has approximately 200,000 clones on record, about 80% of them singletons. The top ten clonotypes cover roughly 3% of the sample.

Deletion took 0 bases off V and 3 bases off J, with a span of 5 bases between the germline ends. As encoded in the germline V gene (reference sequence), CDR1 is SGHNT while CDR2 is YYREEE. The CDR3 contains 13 residues, cysteine and phenylalanine counted. Only the CDR3 region is kept as DNA, spanning 39 bases read in frame from base 1. Samples from volunteer blood donors who had recovered from COVID-19 were contributed by a second Seattle source. Whole blood was collected in K2EDTA tubes by collaborating institutions according to the institutions' own protocols. For TCRbeta analysis, collaborators shipped samples in one of three forms: frozen whole blood, isolated PBMCs, or DNA extracted from either of those sample types. About this clone: There is no known antigen for this receptor. No much larger clone is present one base from it, and per-base qualities are unavailable.

The TCR was taken from a woman in her 30s who had recovered from COVID-19. Sequenced sample: peripheral blood. The sequence joins TRBV5-4 to TRBJ2-3, with no D gene named confidently. The CDR3 loop reads CASSLEETDTQYF. The nucleotides read TGTGCCAGCAGCTTGGAGGAGACAGATACGCAGTATTTT.